The 9 T cell receptor beta chains below all came from one sample that was sequenced in a study of spatial heterogeneity in lung cancer. Broader study findings: Counts that tracked tumor mutation counts were those of expanded intratumoral alpha and beta TCRs.

Their antigen targets remain unknown. Time point here: sample taken at primary tumor resection. Via MiXCR, TCRdb re-called the 5' RACE reads, giving one row per CDR3 protein. In the table there are approximately 21,000 distinct CDR3 sequences, 4% to 5.5% of which are singletons. Sequenced material: lung tumor tissue, taken at surgery. Receptors were obtained from a male donor with early-stage non-small cell lung cancer.

This clonotype was found many times. The chain links TRBV28 to TRBJ1-1, with TRBD1 as a possible D gene (6 bases). Germline-derived CDR1 and CDR2 are MDHEN and SYDVKM. V lost 11 bases and J lost 4, with 14 bases in between. The CDR3 contains 12 residues. This CDR3 reads CALGGVGTEAFF. The DNA for the CDR3 is TGTGCCTTAGGGGGGGTTGGCACTGAAGCTTTCTTT.

The chain combines TRBV30 with TRBJ1-6; no clear D. This CDR3 is built from 17 residues. Looked up from germline, CDR1 is GTSNPN and CDR2 is SVGIG (reference sequence). V lost 4 bases, J lost 7 bases, and 23 bases lay in between. This CDR3 is CAWTQSLYPGGNSPLHF. The DNA of the CDR3 is TGTGCCTGGACTCAATCGCTGTACCCGGGTGGAAATTCACCCCTCCACTTT.

This clonotype was counted many times. This sequence joins TRBV7-8 and TRBJ2-3; D remains ambiguous. CDR1 SGHVS and CDR2 FQNEAQ come from the germline V gene. The germline V and J ends were trimmed by 2 bases and 0 bases, with 6 bases remaining between them. This CDR3 spans 14 amino acids. The CDR3 DNA follows: TGTGCCAGCAGCTTACAACTAAGCACAGATACGCAGTATTTT. This gives the protein CASSLQLSTDTQYF.

This clonotype was seen many times. The CDR3 sequence is CASSSQGAIVEQYF. The DNA of the CDR3 is TGTGCCAGCAGCTCCCAGGGGGCGATTGTCGAGCAGTACTTC. The chain is built from TRBV3-1 and TRBJ2-7; the match to TRBD1 covers 8 bases. The CDR3 has 14 amino acids. Germline V gene data show CDR1 as LGHDT and CDR2 as YNNKEL (reference sequence). V gave up 5 bases and J gave up 6 bases; unmatched junction bases: 9.

This clonotype was detected ten times or more. The chain joins TRBV5-5 to TRBJ2-1; D may be TRBD2 (6 bases). Germline V gives CDR1 SGHKS, CDR2 YYEKEE (reference sequence). The CDR3 sequence is 14 residues long. The V end was cut by 1 base, the J end by 8 bases, with 13 bases between. Written as DNA, the CDR3 is TGTGCCAGCAGCTTGTTCCAGGGCGGGGATGAGCAGTTCTTC. Translating it yields CASSLFQGGDEQFF.

This clonotype was recorded many times. The V call is TRBV5-1, the J call TRBJ1-2; no clear D. This CDR3 is built from 18 residues. Looked up from germline, CDR1 is SGHRS and CDR2 is YFSETQ. V lost 1 base and J lost 5, with 24 bases in between. The CDR3 DNA reads TGCGCCAGCAGCTTGTCAGCACAGCCCGGGCGGAATTTATATGGCTACACCTTC. This encodes CASSLSAQPGRNLYGYTF.

This clonotype was counted ten times or more. The chain has TRBV28 and TRBJ2-1; 7 positions match TRBD1. Germline CDR1 MDHEN, CDR2 SYDVKM. J gave up 3 bases and V 9 bases, and 8 bases lay outside the gene matches. The CDR3 extends over 14 amino acids. The CDR3 bases are TGTGCCAGTTTTCGACAGGGTGTCTACAATGAGCAGTTCTTC. Translation gives CASFRQGVYNEQFF. The full variable domain, its missing parts supplied by reference TRBV28 and TRBJ2-1, is DVKVTQSSRYLVKRTGEKVFLECVQDMDHENMFWYRQDPGLGLRLIYFSYDVKMKEKGDIPEGYSVSREKKERFSLILESASTNQTSMYLCASFRQGVYNEQFFGPGTRLTVL.

The rearrangement joins TRBV10-3 to TRBJ2-2; TRBD1 agrees at 11 bases. The germline gives CDR1 ENHRY, CDR2 SYGVKD. The CDR3 runs 16 residues. V shed 7 bases, J shed 3 bases, and the junction held 7 bases outside the gene matches. DNA for the CDR3: TGTGCCATCACGGACAGGGGGCTCGTAGACACCGGGGAGCTGTTTTTT. It specifies CAITDRGLVDTGELFF.

This clonotype was seen a few times. The rearrangement uses TRBV28 and TRBJ1-1, with D hard to call. CDR3 length: 13 residues. CDR1 is MDHEN, CDR2 SYDVKM, per germline. V was trimmed by 4 bases and J by 9 bases, leaving 15 bases between them. The CDR3 loop reads CASSSGRAGKAFF. CDR3 nucleotides: TGTGCCAGCAGTTCAGGACGGGCGGGAAAAGCTTTCTTT.